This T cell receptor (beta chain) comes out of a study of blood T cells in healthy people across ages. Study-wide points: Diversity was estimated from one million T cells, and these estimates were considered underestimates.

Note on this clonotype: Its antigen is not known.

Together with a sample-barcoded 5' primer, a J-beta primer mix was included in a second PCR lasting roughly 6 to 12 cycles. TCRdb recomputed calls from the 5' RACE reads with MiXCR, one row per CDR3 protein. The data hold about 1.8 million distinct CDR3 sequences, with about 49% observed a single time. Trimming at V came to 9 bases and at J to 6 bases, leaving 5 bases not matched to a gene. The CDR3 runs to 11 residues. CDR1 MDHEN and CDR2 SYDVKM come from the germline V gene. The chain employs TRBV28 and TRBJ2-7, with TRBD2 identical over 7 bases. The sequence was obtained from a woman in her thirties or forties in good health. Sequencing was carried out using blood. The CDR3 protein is CASGRGGEQYF. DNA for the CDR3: TGTGCCAGTGGGAGGGGCGGCGAGCAGTACTTC.